These 12 T cell receptor beta chains were all obtained from the same sample, sequenced in a study of beta chain features in type 1 diabetes. Study-wide findings and caveats: All four CD4+ subsets from Type 1 diabetes patients carried moderately but significantly shorter TCRB CDR3s.

No antigen is known for these receptors. The investigators reverse transcribed all of the isolated RNA, so they sequenced expressed TCRB transcripts. Profiled with immunoSEQ multiplex PCR; TCRdb holds only in-frame clones, not every one. The repertoire holds about 280,000 clones, with 15% as singletons. The sequencing input was naive CD4+ T cells from blood. The source is a man aged 18 to 30 with type 1 diabetes.

This clone was picked up a small number of times. The rearrangement uses TRBV19 and TRBJ2-5; TRBD1 matches 12 bases. The CDR3 covers 12 residues. Trimming at V came to 10 bases and at J to 5 bases, leaving 2 bases not matched to a gene. Germline lookup yields CDR1 LNHDA and CDR2 SQIVND (reference sequence). The CDR3 nucleotides read TGTGCCATCGGGACAGGGGGCGAGACCCAGTACTTC. It codes for CAIGTGGETQYF.

The CDR3 region has the DNA TGCGCCAGCGGGACAGGGGTTGATCAGCCCCAGCATTTT. It translates to CASGTGVDQPQHF. The chain is built from TRBV4-1 and TRBJ1-5, with 10 bases that match TRBD1. The CDR3 has 13 amino acids. Trimming took 8 bases from V and 5 from J; bases not matched to a gene: 3. From germline, CDR1 is MGHRA and CDR2 YSYEKL.

This clone was seen a few times. The chain couples TRBV5-4 to TRBJ2-2, with a weak D call TRBD2 (5 bases). CDR3 length equals 14 residues. Trimming pared 4 bases from V and 6 bases from J, leaving 13 bases between. The V gene's germline CDR1 is SGHNT and CDR2 YYREEE (reference sequence). Here the CDR3 reads CASSQPDSAGELFF. The CDR3 region has the DNA TGTGCCAGCAGCCAACCGGACTCTGCCGGGGAGCTGTTTTTT.

V gene TRBV21-1 combines with J gene TRBJ2-5; the table's D call TRBD2 went unverified against the DNA. TRBV21-1 is flagged as a pseudogene. The CDR3 runs to 16 residues. In DNA, the CDR3 is TGTGCCAGCAGCAAAGGAACTAGCGGCCCACAAGAGACCCAGTACTTC. It codes for CASSKGTSGPQETQYF.

The V gene is TRBV10-1, the J gene TRBJ1-5; D remains ambiguous. Germline-derived CDR1 and CDR2 are WNHNN and SYGVQD (reference sequence). Deletions cut 3 bases from V and 6 bases from J, with 6 bases between. This CDR3 region has 12 residues. CDR3 DNA: TGCGCCAGCAGTGAATCAGGTCAGCCCCAGCATTTT. Its protein product is CASSESGQPQHF.

This clone came up a few times. The gene calls are TRBV7-2 and TRBJ2-7, with TRBD2 matching over 12 bases. Germline lookup yields CDR1 SGHTA and CDR2 FQGNSA. The CDR3 totals 15 residues. V lost 5 bases and J lost 2; bases outside the gene matches: 4. CDR3 loop: CASSRTSGTTYEQYF. CDR3 sequence (DNA): TGTGCCAGCAGCCGGACTAGCGGGACAACCTACGAGCAGTACTTC.

V and J are TRBV5-4 and TRBJ1-1; D is ambiguous. The CDR3 sequence is 12 residues long. V shed 4 bases and J shed 8 bases, with 12 bases lying between them. Germline assignment: CDR1 SGHNT and CDR2 YYREEE (reference sequence). Here the CDR3 reads CASSHSGREAFF. The CDR3, as DNA: TGTGCCAGCAGCCATTCGGGTAGGGAAGCTTTCTTT.

The table lists this clone with a few counts. The V call is TRBV10-3, the J call TRBJ2-7, with D perhaps TRBD2 (6 bases). The germline V gene has CDR1 ENHRY and CDR2 SYGVKD. The CDR3 loop spans 13 amino acids. V lost 5 bases and J lost 5, with 13 bases in between. CDR3 in DNA: TGTGCCATCAGTCCGGGACTCGGGAACGAGCAGTACTTC. Encoded protein: CAISPGLGNEQYF.

This clone has a handful of counts. Within the sample, other DNA sequences also encode this same CDR3. This rearrangement joins TRBV5-1 to TRBJ2-3; D might be TRBD2 (5 bases). V dropped 7 bases and J dropped 1 base, with 10 bases sitting between them. This CDR3 has 13 amino acids. The germline V gene has CDR1 SGHRS and CDR2 YFSETQ. The DNA of the CDR3 is TGCGCCAGCTCGCTCGGGGGCACAGATACGCAGTATTTT. This gives the protein CASSLGGTDTQYF.

The chain recombines TRBV27 with TRBJ1-5; D unclear. Trimming pared 2 bases from V and 2 bases from J, leaving 22 bases between. Germline V gene sequence: CDR1 MNHEY, CDR2 SMNVEV (reference sequence). This CDR3 comprises 19 residues. CDR3 DNA sequence: TGTGCCAGCAGTTTAAGAATGGTGGAGAGGGCGGATGGCAATCAGCCCCAGCATTTT. It is translated as CASSLRMVERADGNQPQHF.

A remark on this clone: No conserved phenylalanine or tryptophan is present at the end of the CDR3, so a read error is the likely explanation. CDR3 protein: CASSDPGRNTEAFL. CDR3 in DNA: TGCGCCAGCAGCGATCCAGGCAGAAACACTGAAGCTTTCCTT. This rearrangement joins TRBV4-1 to TRBJ1-1; D is uncertain. The ends were cut back, 5 bases at V and 2 bases at J, with 12 bases in the middle. The germline V gene has CDR1 MGHRA and CDR2 YSYEKL. The CDR3 totals 14 residues.

The gene calls are TRBV5-1 and TRBJ1-1, with D hard to call. Looked up from germline, CDR1 is SGHRS and CDR2 is YFSETQ. V lost 0 bases and J lost 5, with 8 bases in between. This CDR3 is 13 amino acids long. In DNA form, the CDR3 reads TGCGCCAGCAGCTTGGGGCAGAAAACTGAAGCTTTCTTT. Its protein is CASSLGQKTEAFF.